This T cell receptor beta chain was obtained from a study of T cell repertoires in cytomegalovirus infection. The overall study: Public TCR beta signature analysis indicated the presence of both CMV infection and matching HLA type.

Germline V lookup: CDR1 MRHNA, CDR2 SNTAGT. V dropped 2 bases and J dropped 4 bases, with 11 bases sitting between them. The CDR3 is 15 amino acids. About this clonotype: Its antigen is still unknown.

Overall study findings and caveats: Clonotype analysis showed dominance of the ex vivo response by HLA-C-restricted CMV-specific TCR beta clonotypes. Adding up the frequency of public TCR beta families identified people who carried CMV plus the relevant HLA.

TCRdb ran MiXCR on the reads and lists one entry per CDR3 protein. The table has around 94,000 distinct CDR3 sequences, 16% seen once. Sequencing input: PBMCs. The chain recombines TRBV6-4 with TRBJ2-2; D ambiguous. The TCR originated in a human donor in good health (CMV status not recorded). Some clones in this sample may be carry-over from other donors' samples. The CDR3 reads CASSDPLETTGELFF. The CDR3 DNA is TGTGCCAGCAGTGACCCCCTCGAAACCACCGGGGAGCTGTTTTTT.